This TCR beta chain was recorded in a study of a mutant IDH1 vaccine in newly diagnosed glioma. Study results and limitations: Seemingly, pseudoprogression had no relation to changes in the top peripheral T cell clonotypes.

The time point denotes: week 35, safety follow-up. Each dose of the vaccine consisted of 300 ug of mutant IDH1 20-mer peptide, with topical imiquimod. All eight of the vaccinations patients received fell in weeks 1, 3, 5, 7, 11, 15, 19 and 23. Donors harbored newly found WHO grade 3 or 4 IDH1-mutant, ATRX-lost astrocytomas. CDR3 length: 15 amino acids. Per germline, CDR1 SGHVS and CDR2 FNYEAQ. Trimming stripped 4 bases from V and 1 base from J, with 13 bases between. This clone was found once. Its antigen remains unidentified. TCRdb keeps only in-frame clones here, not all; method: immunoSEQ multiplex PCR. The sample consists of about 58,000 clones, roughly 79% of them appearing once.

The receptor was derived from a man aged 40-49 years with glioma. The chain joins TRBV7-6 to TRBJ1-1, with D hard to call. The sample consisted of PBMCs, taken from a glioma patient whose treatment included an IDH1 peptide vaccine. The DNA for the CDR3 is TGTGCCAGCAGCTACCGGGAATCGTCGAACACTGAAGCTTTCTTT. Amino acid sequence: CASSYRESSNTEAFF.